This T cell receptor (beta chain) was captured by sequencing in a study of T cell responses to AZD1222 COVID-19 vaccine. General study points: Possibly, clonal diversity was underestimated; donors were largely white British and included more females. Just 6 or 7 AZD1222 recipients were seropositive at baseline.

About this clone: Its target is not known. This sample also contains other DNA sequences that code for the same CDR3.

TCRdb's copy holds only in-frame clones and misses some; the assay was immunoSEQ multiplex PCR. The sample has about 210,000 clones; about 95% are singletons. Source: peripheral blood, taken 28 days after the second dose of the MenACWY control vaccine. The sequence derives from an adult who received the MenACWY meningococcal vaccine as a control.

In DNA, the CDR3 is TGTGCCAGCAGTACAGGGTATGGCTACACCTTC. As protein: CASSTGYGYTF. The genes are TRBV28 and TRBJ1-2, with a tentative D call TRBD1 (6 bases). Deletions cut 5 bases from V and 5 bases from J, with 6 bases between. The CDR3 totals 11 residues. Germline CDR1 is MDHEN and CDR2 is SYDVKM.